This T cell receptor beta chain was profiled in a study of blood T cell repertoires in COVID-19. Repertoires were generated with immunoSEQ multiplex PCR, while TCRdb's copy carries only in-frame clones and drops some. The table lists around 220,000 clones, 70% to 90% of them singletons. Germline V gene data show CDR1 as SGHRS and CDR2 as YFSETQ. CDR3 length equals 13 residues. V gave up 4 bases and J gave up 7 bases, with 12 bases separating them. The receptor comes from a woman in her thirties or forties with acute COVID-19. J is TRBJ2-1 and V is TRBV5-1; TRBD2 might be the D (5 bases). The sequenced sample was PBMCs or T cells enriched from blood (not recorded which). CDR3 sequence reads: CASSGLADNEQFF. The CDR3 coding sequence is TGCGCCAGCAGCGGCCTAGCTGATAATGAGCAGTTCTTC.